The 20 T cell receptor beta chains below come from one sample, sequenced in a study of control samples from healthy donors and cancer patients. The table came from immunoSEQ multiplex PCR; TCRdb's copy has only in-frame clones and leaves some out. In the table there are about 130,000 clones, about 92% of which are singletons. The sequenced sample consisted of PBMCs. The receptors were sampled from a man aged 50 or older with head and neck cancer.

V gene TRBV3-1 (or the pseudogene TRBV3-2) combines with J gene TRBJ1-1, with 7 bases matching TRBD1. The CDR3 is 17 amino acids. Germline V gene lookup returns CDR1 LGHDT and CDR2 YNNKEL (reference sequence). V was pared by 2 bases and J by 2 bases, with 11 bases of the junction left unmatched. CDR3 amino acids: CASSQRLRTGANTEAFF. The CDR3 DNA is TGTGCCAGCAGCCAACGCCTCCGGACAGGAGCTAACACTGAAGCTTTCTTT.

The chain recombines TRBV29-1 with TRBJ2-5; D is uncertain. The CDR3 is made up of 14 amino acids. Germline-derived CDR1 and CDR2 are SQVTM and ANQGSEA. The germline V and J ends were trimmed by 6 bases and 2 bases, with 16 bases remaining between them. The CDR3 nucleotides are TGCAGCGTCCCCGGAGTGGGAATTCAAGAGACCCAGTACTTC. Translating gives CSVPGVGIQETQYF. Combining the CDR3 with reference TRBV29-1 and TRBJ2-5 gives the whole variable domain SAVISQKPSRDICQRGTSLTIQCQVDSQVTMMFWYRQQPGQSLTLIATANQGSEATYESGFVIDKFPISRPNLTFSTLTVSNMSPEDSSIYLCSVPGVGIQETQYFGPGTRLLVL.

This clone was counted a single time. V is TRBV7-3 and J is TRBJ2-1; tentative D call: TRBD1 (5 bases). This CDR3 comprises 13 residues. Trimming removed 4 bases from V and 6 bases from J, with 10 bases in between. Looked up from germline, CDR1 is SGHTA and CDR2 is FQGTGA. CDR3 nucleotide sequence: TGTGCCAGCAGCTACGGACAAAGCAATGAGCAGTTCTTC. Translation gives CASSYGQSNEQFF.

This clone was picked up a small number of times. This chain joins TRBV7-2 and TRBJ1-3; no firm D call. Germline V lookup: CDR1 SGHTA, CDR2 FQGNSA. Between the trimmed V and J ends, which lost 5 bases and 3 bases, there was a span of 14 bases. This CDR3 comprises 15 residues. CDR3: CASSPVGSLGNTIYF. CDR3 bases: TGTGCCAGCAGCCCTGTGGGATCGCTTGGAAACACCATATATTTT.

The J gene is TRBJ1-5, the V gene TRBV2; 9 bases line up with TRBD1. V was pared by 5 bases and J by 3 bases, with 5 bases of the junction left unmatched. Germline V lookup: CDR1 SNHLY, CDR2 FYNNEI. The CDR3 consists of 15 residues. CDR3 sequence (DNA): TGTGCCAGCAGTCCCGGGACAGGGAACAATCAGCCCCAGCATTTT. Protein: CASSPGTGNNQPQHF.

The chain is built from TRBV2 and TRBJ1-1, with D uncertain. The ends were cut back, 8 bases at V and 0 bases at J, with 16 bases in the middle. Germline-derived CDR1 and CDR2 are SNHLY and FYNNEI. The CDR3 spans 15 residues. The CDR3 coding sequence is TGTGCCAGCCGGAGGGTCAACTCTATGAACACTGAAGCTTTCTTT. Its translation: CASRRVNSMNTEAFF.

V usage is TRBV7-2 and J usage is TRBJ1-1, with TRBD1 as a possible D gene (6 bases). V was cut by 5 bases and J by 2 bases, with 12 bases left in between. CDR1 SGHTA and CDR2 FQGNSA come from the germline V gene. There are 14 residues in the CDR3. The CDR3 nucleotides are TGTGCCAGCAGCATTTCGACAGGCAACACTGAAGCTTTCTTT. This translates into CASSISTGNTEAFF.

This chain connects TRBV7-2 to TRBJ2-2, with D unclear. The germline CDR1 and CDR2 sequences are SGHTA and FQGNSA. V gave up 1 base and J gave up 1 base, with 7 bases separating them. The CDR3 has 15 residues. The CDR3 spells CASSLGLGNTGELFF. The CDR3, as DNA: TGTGCCAGCAGCTTAGGGCTAGGGAACACCGGGGAGCTGTTTTTT.

V is TRBV30 and J is TRBJ1-1, with D possibly matching TRBD1 (5 bases). The ends were cut back, 5 bases at V and 1 base at J, with 11 bases in the middle. CDR3 length: 13 residues. CDR1 and CDR2 from the germline V gene are GTSNPN and SVGIG (reference sequence). The CDR3 is CAWWGRSNTEAFF. The CDR3 region has the DNA TGTGCCTGGTGGGGACGGTCGAACACTGAAGCTTTCTTT.

This CDR3 is CASSLRTGLSTEAFF. The CDR3 DNA sequence: TGCGCCAGCAGCTTGAGGACAGGGCTGAGCACTGAAGCTTTCTTT. The chain carries TRBV5-1 and TRBJ1-1; TRBD1 matches 8 bases. The trim removed 1 base at V and 4 bases at J, leaving 6 bases unmatched. The CDR3 is 15 residues long. In germline, CDR1 is SGHRS, CDR2 YFSETQ.

This clone has just one count. CDR3 nucleotide sequence: TGTGCCAGCAGCCTTACGGGGGGCCAACAAGAGACCCAGTACTTC. It yields the protein CASSLTGGQQETQYF. The genes are TRBV6-5 and TRBJ2-5; a weak D match, TRBD2 (7 bases). The germline V and J ends were trimmed by 6 bases and 2 bases, with 16 bases remaining between them. The CDR3 length is 15 residues. Germline V gene lookup returns CDR1 MNHEY and CDR2 SVGAGI.

The rearrangement links TRBV10-3 to TRBJ2-1; TRBD2 aligns across 9 bases. Per the germline V gene, CDR1 is ENHRY and CDR2 is SYGVKD. This CDR3 contains 14 residues. Losses at the gene ends were 11 bases for V and 7 bases for J; bases not matched to a gene: 12. CDR3: CAATGAGGSNEQFF. As DNA, the CDR3 is TGTGCCGCCACCGGGGCGGGGGGGTCAAATGAGCAGTTCTTC.

The J gene is TRBJ1-1, the V gene TRBV3-1 (or the pseudogene TRBV3-2); D is undetermined. Germline V gene sequence: CDR1 LGHDT, CDR2 YNNKEL (reference sequence). Trimming shortened V by 3 bases and J by 6 bases, and 8 bases separated the two germline ends. This CDR3 region has 12 residues. The CDR3 here is CASSHGRAEAFF. The CDR3 DNA sequence: TGTGCCAGCAGCCACGGCCGAGCTGAAGCTTTCTTT.

A single count supports this clone. The chain couples TRBV7-7 to TRBJ2-1, with TRBD1 matching over 7 bases. Germline CDR1 and CDR2: SSHAT and FNYEAQ (reference sequence). Trimming cost V 5 bases and J 6 bases; bases outside gene matches: 4. The CDR3 runs to 13 residues. The CDR3 bases are TGTGCCAGCAGCCGGACAGGAGGCAATGAGCAGTTCTTC. It is translated as CASSRTGGNEQFF.

This clone came up once. The rearrangement links TRBV5-6 to TRBJ2-1; 16 nucleotides align to TRBD2. CDR3 length: 19 amino acids. Losses at the gene ends were 4 bases for V and 0 bases for J; bases not matched to a gene: 7. Germline V gene sequence: CDR1 SGHDT, CDR2 YYEEEE. The DNA of the CDR3 is TGTGCCAGCAGCCATGGGACTAGCGGGGGGGAGAGCTCCTACAATGAGCAGTTCTTC. It is translated as CASSHGTSGGESSYNEQFF.

J is TRBJ1-2 and V is TRBV6-2 or TRBV6-3; D ambiguous. V was trimmed by 2 bases and J by 8 bases, leaving 27 bases between them. The germline V gene has CDR1 MNHEY and CDR2 SVGEGT. The length of the CDR3 is 18 residues. CDR3 nucleotides: TGTGCCAGCAGTTACCGAGTCCGGACTGGCTCCCCTGCGGCGGGCTACACCTTC. Its protein product is CASSYRVRTGSPAAGYTF.

This clone has a single count. The chain uses TRBV11-2 and TRBJ1-1; TRBD1 aligns across 9 bases. V lost 6 bases to trimming and J lost 4 bases; unmatched junction nucleotides: 9. The CDR3 runs to 15 residues. Germline lookup yields CDR1 SGHAT and CDR2 FQNNGV. CDR3 residues: CASSSRYRGRTEAFF. The DNA of the CDR3 is TGTGCCAGCAGTTCCCGATACAGGGGGCGCACTGAAGCTTTCTTT.

The V gene is TRBV5-1, the J gene TRBJ2-4, with TRBD1 matching over 8 bases. The length of the CDR3 is 17 residues. The V segment lost 5 bases and the J segment 2 bases; nucleotides outside the gene matches: 12. Germline assignment: CDR1 SGHRS and CDR2 YFSETQ. In DNA, the CDR3 is TGCGCCAGCAGTCGGAGACAGGGGTTATTTACCAAAAACATTCAGTACTTC. Protein: CASSRRQGLFTKNIQYF.

The chain couples TRBV6-2 or TRBV6-3 to TRBJ2-1; D remains unclear. The length of the CDR3 is 13 residues. Germline V gene sequence: CDR1 MNHEY, CDR2 SVGEGT. V shed 3 bases and J shed 7 bases, with 10 bases lying between them. The CDR3 here is CASSYIGFNEQFF. In DNA, the CDR3 is TGTGCCAGCAGTTATATCGGATTTAATGAGCAGTTCTTC.

The chain carries TRBV7-8 and TRBJ2-1, with no clear D. V lost 4 bases to trimming and J lost 10 bases, with 14 bases between them. Germline values: CDR1 SGHVS, CDR2 FQNEAQ. The CDR3 has 13 residues. The CDR3 DNA follows: TGTGCCAGCAGCTACCTGCTTCAAGGGGAGCAGTTCTTC. Its protein is CASSYLLQGEQFF.